This T cell receptor beta chain comes out of a study of T-cell reconstitution after alpha-beta-depleted transplantation in children. The CDR3 sequence is 13 residues long. V lost 1 base and J 3 bases, leaving 4 bases between the germline ends. A TCRbeta library incorporating unique molecular identifiers was prepared. TCRdb independently ran MiXCR on the PCR reads; one entry per CDR3 protein. The data hold about 340,000 distinct CDR3 sequences, with 10% observed a single time. The clonotype comes from a human donor who donated a stem cell graft to a child with acute lymphoblastic leukemia. Sequenced material: PBMCs from the stem cell graft donor, taken from the stem cell graft. The V gene is TRBV12-3 or TRBV12-4, the J gene TRBJ1-3; no definite D call. The DNA of the CDR3 is TGTGCCAGCAGTTTAGAGGGTGGAAACACCATATATTTT. It yields the protein CASSLEGGNTIYF.